Below, one T cell receptor beta chain is given with its context. The antigen remains undetermined. These data belong to a study of cytomegalovirus exposure and HLA in healthy donors. Findings and limits, study-wide: Immune exposure was documented only through CMV serostatus. Presence/absence results assume similar sequencing depth per donor, which may not hold.

With 60 Vbeta and 13 Jbeta primers, the PCR was carried out. Per the original data handling: Later, tens of millions of unique TCR beta chains were counted in an analysis, and some 9.9 million of them were shared. The data were produced by immunoSEQ multiplex PCR, yet TCRdb's version contains in-frame clones alone and is incomplete. That table supplies the V and J calls and clone size; D and trimming were determined from the DNA. The sample yields 150,000 to 200,000 clones, over 75% seen once. This receptor was identified in a woman aged 25 to 45 in good health and CMV-seronegative. The sample taken for sequencing was PBMCs.

The CDR3 DNA reads TGTGCCAGCAGTTTAGGTCGACAGGGTCTGGACTCACCCCTCCACTTT. It is translated as CASSLGRQGLDSPLHF. V is TRBV27 and J is TRBJ1-6; 7 bases are a match to TRBD1. The CDR3 has 16 amino acids. Germline values: CDR1 MNHEY, CDR2 SMNVEV (reference sequence). V gave up 2 bases and J gave up 10 bases; unmatched junction bases: 11.